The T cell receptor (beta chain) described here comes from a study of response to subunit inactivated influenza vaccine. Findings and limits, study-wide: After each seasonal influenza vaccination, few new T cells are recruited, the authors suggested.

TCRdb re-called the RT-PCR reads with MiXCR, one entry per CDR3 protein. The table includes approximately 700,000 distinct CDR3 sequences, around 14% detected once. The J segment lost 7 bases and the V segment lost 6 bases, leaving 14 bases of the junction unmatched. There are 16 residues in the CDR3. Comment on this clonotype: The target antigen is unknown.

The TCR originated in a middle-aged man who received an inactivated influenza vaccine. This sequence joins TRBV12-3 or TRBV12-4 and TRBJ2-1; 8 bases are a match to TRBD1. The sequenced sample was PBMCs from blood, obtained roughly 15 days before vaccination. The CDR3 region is CASSLPGQGMVNEQFF. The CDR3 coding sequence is TGTGCCAGCAGCCTCCCCGGACAGGGAATGGTTAATGAGCAGTTCTTC.